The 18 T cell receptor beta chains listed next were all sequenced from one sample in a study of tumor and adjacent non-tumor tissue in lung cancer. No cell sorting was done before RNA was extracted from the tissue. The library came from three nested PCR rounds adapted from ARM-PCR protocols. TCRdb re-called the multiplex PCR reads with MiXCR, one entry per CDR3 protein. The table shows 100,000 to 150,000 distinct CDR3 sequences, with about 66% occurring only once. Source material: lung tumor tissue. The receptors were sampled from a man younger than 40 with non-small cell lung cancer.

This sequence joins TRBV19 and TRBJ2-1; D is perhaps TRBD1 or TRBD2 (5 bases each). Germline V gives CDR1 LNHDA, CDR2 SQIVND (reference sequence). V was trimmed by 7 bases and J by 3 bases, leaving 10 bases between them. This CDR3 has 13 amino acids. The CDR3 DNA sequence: TGTGCCAGTAACCCGAGGGGCTACAATGAGCAGTTCTTC. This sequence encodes CASNPRGYNEQFF.

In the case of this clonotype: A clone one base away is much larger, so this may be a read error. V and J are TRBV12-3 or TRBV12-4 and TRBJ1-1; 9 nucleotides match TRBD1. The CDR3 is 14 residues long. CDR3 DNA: TGTGCCTGCAGGAAACAGGGGGCGAACACTGAAGCTTTCTTT. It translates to CACRKQGANTEAFF.

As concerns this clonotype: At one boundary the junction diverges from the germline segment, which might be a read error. The CDR3 nucleotides read TGTGCCAACAGCCAAGATTTCCTGGGCTACGAGCAGTGCTTC. Its translation: CANSQDFLGYEQCF. The rearrangement links TRBV4-2 to TRBJ2-7; D unresolved. The germline V gene has CDR1 LGHNA and CDR2 YNFKEQ. This CDR3 is 14 amino acids long.

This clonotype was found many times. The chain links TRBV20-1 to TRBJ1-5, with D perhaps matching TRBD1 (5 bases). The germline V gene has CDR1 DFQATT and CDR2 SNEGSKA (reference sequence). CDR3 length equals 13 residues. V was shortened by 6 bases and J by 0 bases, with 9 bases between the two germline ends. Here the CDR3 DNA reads TGCAGTGCCGACGGGGGTAGCAATCAGCCCCAGCATTTT. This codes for CSADGGSNQPQHF.

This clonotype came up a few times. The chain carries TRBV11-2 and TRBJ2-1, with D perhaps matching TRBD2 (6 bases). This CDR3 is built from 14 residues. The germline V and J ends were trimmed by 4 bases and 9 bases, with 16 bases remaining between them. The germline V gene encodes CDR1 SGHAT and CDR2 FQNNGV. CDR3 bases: TGTGCCAGCAGCTCCAGAGCGGGTAATAGTGAGCAGTTCTTC. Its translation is CASSSRAGNSEQFF.

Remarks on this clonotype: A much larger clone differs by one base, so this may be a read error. CDR3 DNA: TGCGCCAGCAGCCAAGATCTCGGAGGCAGGGGAATGGATCAGCCCCAGCATTTT. Encoded protein: CASSQDLGGRGMDQPQHF. The chain employs TRBV4-1 and TRBJ1-5; perhaps TRBD1 as D (6 bases). CDR3 length: 18 residues. The germline V gene encodes CDR1 MGHRA and CDR2 YSYEKL. The V end lost 0 bases, the J end lost 5 bases, and 20 bases lay between the germline ends.

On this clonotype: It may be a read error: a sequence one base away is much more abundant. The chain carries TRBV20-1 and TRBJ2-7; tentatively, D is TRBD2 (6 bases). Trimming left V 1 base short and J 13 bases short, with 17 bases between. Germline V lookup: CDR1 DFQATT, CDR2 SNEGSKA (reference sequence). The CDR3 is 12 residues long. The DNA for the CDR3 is TGCAGTGCTAGAGGGGGGGATAATAAGGATTACTTC. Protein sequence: CSARGGDNKDYF.

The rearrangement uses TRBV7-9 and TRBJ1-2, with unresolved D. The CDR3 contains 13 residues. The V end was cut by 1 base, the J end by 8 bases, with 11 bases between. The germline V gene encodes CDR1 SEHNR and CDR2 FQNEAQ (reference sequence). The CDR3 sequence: CASSLGSRYGYTF. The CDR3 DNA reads TGTGCCAGCAGCTTAGGCAGCCGCTACGGCTACACCTTC.

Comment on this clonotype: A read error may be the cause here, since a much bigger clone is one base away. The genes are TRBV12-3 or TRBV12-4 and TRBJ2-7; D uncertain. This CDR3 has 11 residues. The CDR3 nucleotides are TGTGCCAGCGGATCCACTTACGAGCGGTACTTC. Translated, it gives CASGSTYERYF.

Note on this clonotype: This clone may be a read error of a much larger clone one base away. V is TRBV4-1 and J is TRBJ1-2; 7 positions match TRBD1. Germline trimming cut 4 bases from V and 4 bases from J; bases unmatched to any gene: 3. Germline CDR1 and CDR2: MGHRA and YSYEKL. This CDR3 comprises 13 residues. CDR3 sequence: CASSPDRFYGYTF. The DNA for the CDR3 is TGCGCCAGCAGCCCGGACAGGTTCTATGGCTACACCTTC.

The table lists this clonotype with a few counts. The CDR3 DNA follows: TGCAGCGTTGGAACACTCGCGAACACCGGGGAGCTGTTTTTT. Its protein product is CSVGTLANTGELFF. This chain connects TRBV29-1 to TRBJ2-2, with no clear D. The length of the CDR3 is 14 residues. V was trimmed by 4 bases and J by 0 bases, leaving 9 bases between them. The germline gives CDR1 SQVTM, CDR2 ANQGSEA.

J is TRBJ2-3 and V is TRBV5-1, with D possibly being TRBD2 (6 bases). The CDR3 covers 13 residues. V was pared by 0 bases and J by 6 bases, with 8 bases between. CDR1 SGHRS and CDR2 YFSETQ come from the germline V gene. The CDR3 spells CASSLAGVDTQYF. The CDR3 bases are TGCGCCAGCAGCTTGGCGGGGGTCGATACGCAGTATTTT.

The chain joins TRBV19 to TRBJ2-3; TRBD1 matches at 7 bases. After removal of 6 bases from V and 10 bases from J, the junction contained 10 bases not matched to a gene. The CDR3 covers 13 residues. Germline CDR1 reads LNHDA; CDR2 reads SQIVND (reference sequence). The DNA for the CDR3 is TGTGCCAGTAGCGAGACCACAGGGGTTCCGCAGTATTTT. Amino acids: CASSETTGVPQYF.

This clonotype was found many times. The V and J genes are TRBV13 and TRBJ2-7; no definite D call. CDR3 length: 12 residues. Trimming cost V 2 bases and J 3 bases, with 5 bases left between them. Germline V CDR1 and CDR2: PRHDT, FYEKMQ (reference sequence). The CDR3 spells CASSLSRYEQYF. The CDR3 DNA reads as TGTGCCAGCAGCTTAAGTCGCTACGAGCAGTACTTC.

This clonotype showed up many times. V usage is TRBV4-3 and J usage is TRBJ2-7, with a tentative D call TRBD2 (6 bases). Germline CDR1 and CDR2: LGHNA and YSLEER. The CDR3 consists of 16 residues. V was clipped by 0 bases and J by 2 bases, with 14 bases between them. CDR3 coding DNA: TGCGCCAGCAGCCAAGATAGGTCCGGGGGAACCTACGAGCAGTACTTC. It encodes CASSQDRSGGTYEQYF.

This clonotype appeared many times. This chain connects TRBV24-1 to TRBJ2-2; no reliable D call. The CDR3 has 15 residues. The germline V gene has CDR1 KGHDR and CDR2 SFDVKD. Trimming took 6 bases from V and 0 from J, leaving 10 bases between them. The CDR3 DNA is TGTGCCACCAGTCTGGGTCATCCGAACACCGGGGAGCTGTTTTTT. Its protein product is CATSLGHPNTGELFF.

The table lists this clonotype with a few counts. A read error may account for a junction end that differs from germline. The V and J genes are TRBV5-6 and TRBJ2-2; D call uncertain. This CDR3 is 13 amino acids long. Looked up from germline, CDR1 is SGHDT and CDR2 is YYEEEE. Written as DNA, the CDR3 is TGTGGCAGCATCTCTTTGGGGACCGGGGAGCTGTTTTTT. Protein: CGSISLGTGELFF.

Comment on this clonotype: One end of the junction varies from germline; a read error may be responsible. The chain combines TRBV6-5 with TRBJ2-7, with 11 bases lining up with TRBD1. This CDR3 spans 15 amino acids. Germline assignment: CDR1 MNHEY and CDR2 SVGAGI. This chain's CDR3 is CASSLGQGAPYGQYF. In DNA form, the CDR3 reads TGTGCCAGTAGTCTCGGACAGGGGGCCCCCTACGGGCAGTACTTC.